A single sample is the source of the 32 T cell receptor beta chains below, sequenced in a study of T-cell reconstitution after alpha-beta-depleted transplantation in children. Preparation of the TCRbeta library was carried out with unique molecular identifiers. TCRdb re-derived calls from the PCR reads in MiXCR, one entry per CDR3 protein. The sample lists about 830,000 distinct CDR3 sequences; around 15% were seen once. This specimen was PBMCs, mostly from graft donor cells, taken 360 days after TCRalphabeta/CD19-depleted stem cell transplant. These receptor sequences come from a male patient between 10 and 17 years old who had a stem cell transplant for acute lymphoblastic leukemia, so the T cells may come from the graft donor.

The chain carries TRBV12-3 or TRBV12-4 and TRBJ1-1; no clear D gene. V gave up 7 bases and J gave up 7 bases, with 10 bases separating them. This CDR3 region has 11 residues. Written as DNA, the CDR3 is TGTGCCAGCACCGAGGACGGTGAAGCTTTCTTT. This gives the protein CASTEDGEAFF.

This clonotype was observed a few times. The V gene is TRBV10-3, the J gene TRBJ2-1, with 8 bases fitting TRBD2. The trim removed 7 bases at V and 7 bases at J, leaving 12 bases unmatched. Germline CDR1 is ENHRY and CDR2 is SYGVKD. The CDR3 is 15 amino acids. The CDR3 coding sequence is TGTGCCATCAAGGGGAGCGGGAGTAGTAGGAATGAGCAGTTCTTC. Translating it yields CAIKGSGSSRNEQFF.

The sample holds a few counts of this clonotype. A clone one base away is much larger, so this may be a read error. The V and J genes are TRBV5-1 and TRBJ2-5; tentatively, D is TRBD1 (5 bases). The CDR3 consists of 13 residues. The V end was cut by 0 bases, the J end by 4 bases, with 7 bases between. Germline CDR1 SGHRS, CDR2 YFSETQ. In DNA, the CDR3 is TGCGCCAGCAGCTTGGGACAGCCAGAGACCCAGTACTTC. This translates into CASSLGQPETQYF.

The chain couples TRBV27 to TRBJ2-1, with D uncertain. V was pared by 8 bases and J by 8 bases, with 19 bases between. The CDR3 contains 14 residues. Germline V lookup: CDR1 MNHEY, CDR2 SMNVEV (reference sequence). The CDR3 DNA reads TGTGCCAGCTCTAGATCATTTAGTGAGCATGAGCAGTTCTTC. Protein product: CASSRSFSEHEQFF.

This clonotype was picked up a small number of times. Its ends do not fully match the called genes, so a read error is possible. The chain has TRBV12-3 or TRBV12-4 and TRBJ2-2; 8 bases match TRBD2. CDR3 size: 18 residues. The CDR3, as DNA: TGTACCAGCAGTTTGTTCTTCCTAGCGGGTAACATCACCGGGGAGCTGTTTTTT. Translating gives CTSSLFFLAGNITGELFF.

This clonotype was recorded once. The chain is built from TRBV4-1 and TRBJ2-1; 13 bases map to TRBD2. Looked up from germline, CDR1 is MGHRA and CDR2 is YSYEKL. The junction had 7 bases not matched to a gene; V was cut back by 2 bases and J by 6 bases. The CDR3 totals 17 residues. The CDR3 reads CASSQPPGLAGSNEQFF. CDR3 DNA sequence: TGCGCCAGCAGCCAACCCCCGGGACTAGCGGGATCCAATGAGCAGTTCTTC.

This clonotype has a handful of counts. CDR3 loop: CASSAQGLAKNIQYF. CDR3 coding DNA: TGTGCCAGCAGTGCCCAGGGATTAGCCAAAAACATTCAGTACTTC. The rearrangement joins TRBV27 to TRBJ2-4; tentatively, D is TRBD1 (5 bases). Germline V gene sequence: CDR1 MNHEY, CDR2 SMNVEV (reference sequence). The V gene lost 5 bases and the J gene lost 0 bases, with 11 bases spanning the gap. The CDR3 contains 15 residues.

This clonotype was seen more than once but under ten times. The V and J genes are TRBV27 and TRBJ1-1; D is perhaps TRBD1 (5 bases). CDR3 size: 14 residues. The germline CDR1 and CDR2 sequences are MNHEY and SMNVEV (reference sequence). The V end lost 6 bases, the J end lost 6 bases, and 17 bases lay between the germline ends. CDR3: CASRYIPRAAEAFF. CDR3 sequence (DNA): TGTGCCAGCAGATACATCCCCAGGGCCGCTGAAGCTTTCTTT.

In this sample, this clonotype turned up many times. This rearrangement joins TRBV12-3 or TRBV12-4 to TRBJ2-5, with D maybe TRBD1 (5 bases). The CDR3 sequence is 15 residues long. The V end lost 3 bases, the J end lost 2 bases, and 13 bases lay between the germline ends. The CDR3 region is CASSLGPSMQETQYF. CDR3 DNA sequence: TGTGCCAGCAGTTTGGGGCCTAGTATGCAAGAGACCCAGTACTTC.

This clonotype was observed a handful of times. CDR3 region: CSAADRASYEQYF. The CDR3 DNA reads TGCAGTGCTGCCGACAGGGCAAGCTACGAGCAGTACTTC. The chain joins TRBV20-1 to TRBJ2-7, with 7 bases aligning to TRBD1. With V trimmed by 5 bases and J by 3 bases, 7 bases remained unmatched. The CDR3 is 13 amino acids. Germline CDR1 and CDR2: DFQATT and SNEGSKA (reference sequence).

This clonotype was recorded many times. The rearrangement links TRBV5-1 to TRBJ1-1; D ambiguous. CDR1 SGHRS and CDR2 YFSETQ come from the germline V gene. CDR3 length: 14 amino acids. V was cut by 2 bases and J by 1 base, with 9 bases left in between. CDR3 in amino acids: CASSFTSPNTEAFF. As DNA, the CDR3 is TGCGCCAGCAGCTTCACAAGTCCGAACACTGAAGCTTTCTTT.

The CDR3 loop is CASSPALDRVQETQYF. CDR3 coding DNA: TGTGCCAGCAGCCCGGCACTTGACAGGGTCCAAGAGACCCAGTACTTC. The rearrangement joins TRBV7-8 to TRBJ2-5; TRBD1 aligns across 7 bases. Germline assignment: CDR1 SGHVS and CDR2 FQNEAQ. The CDR3 sequence is 16 residues long. V lost 5 bases to trimming and J lost 1 base; unmatched junction nucleotides: 10.

J is TRBJ1-6 and V is TRBV18, with 7 bases matching TRBD1. This CDR3 has 15 residues. J gave up 7 bases and V 2 bases, and 5 bases lay outside the gene matches. Germline V gene sequence: CDR1 KGHSH, CDR2 LQKENI. This CDR3 reads CASSPTGVSNSPLHF. The CDR3 bases are TGTGCCAGCTCACCAACAGGGGTGTCGAATTCACCCCTCCACTTT.

This clonotype was detected a few times. This rearrangement joins TRBV4-2 to TRBJ2-1; possibly TRBD1 or TRBD2 for D (6 bases each). The ends were cut back, 0 bases at V and 0 bases at J, with 18 bases in the middle. The CDR3 spans 19 residues. CDR1 and CDR2 from the germline V gene are LGHNA and YNFKEQ. CDR3 amino acids: CASSQDEAIGGASYNEQFF. CDR3 in DNA: TGTGCCAGCAGCCAAGATGAGGCTATCGGGGGCGCCTCCTACAATGAGCAGTTCTTC.

This clonotype was seen only a few times. The V call is TRBV7-9, the J call TRBJ2-1; no clear D gene. Germline CDR1 and CDR2: SEHNR and FQNEAQ (reference sequence). This CDR3 comprises 15 residues. V was pared by 9 bases and J by 3 bases, with 18 bases between. The CDR3 loop is CASDMGLGFYNEQFF. In DNA, the CDR3 is TGTGCCAGTGATATGGGTCTAGGATTCTACAATGAGCAGTTCTTC.

This clonotype was observed a few times. V and J are TRBV5-6 and TRBJ2-2, with TRBD1 matching 9 bases. Losses at the gene ends were 1 base for V and 4 bases for J; bases not matched to a gene: 5. Germline values: CDR1 SGHDT, CDR2 YYEEEE. There are 16 residues in the CDR3. In DNA form, the CDR3 reads TGTGCCAGCAGCTTGTACGGGACAGGGATCACCGGGGAGCTGTTTTTT. Translation gives CASSLYGTGITGELFF.

In its sample, this clonotype was seen a few times. This rearrangement joins TRBV4-1 to TRBJ2-3; TRBD2 agrees at 12 bases. The V segment lost 3 bases and the J segment 2 bases; nucleotides outside the gene matches: 3. The CDR3 spans 16 residues. In germline, CDR1 is MGHRA, CDR2 YSYEKL. The CDR3 DNA reads TGCGCCAGCAGCCATAGACTAGCGGGAGACACAGATACGCAGTATTTT. Translating gives CASSHRLAGDTDTQYF.

The gene calls are TRBV6-1 and TRBJ1-1, with D possibly matching TRBD1 (6 bases). The germline V gene has CDR1 MNHNS and CDR2 SASEGT. V was shortened by 4 bases and J by 2 bases, with 14 bases between the two germline ends. The CDR3 has 15 amino acids. The CDR3 loop is CASSGRWTANTEAFF. CDR3 in DNA: TGTGCCAGCAGTGGACGATGGACAGCAAACACTGAAGCTTTCTTT.

This clonotype was picked up a small number of times. This sequence joins TRBV29-1 and TRBJ2-7; the D gene is possibly TRBD1 (5 bases). This CDR3 has 13 amino acids. Trimming cost V 6 bases and J 6 bases, with 18 bases left between them. The germline V gene encodes CDR1 SQVTM and CDR2 ANQGSEA. CDR3 DNA sequence: TGCAGCGTATCCCCCCAGGGCGTCTTCGAGCAGTACTTC. Protein product: CSVSPQGVFEQYF.

The rearrangement uses TRBV6-5 and TRBJ2-3; perhaps TRBD2 as D (5 bases). Germline V gene lookup returns CDR1 MNHEY and CDR2 SVGAGI. The CDR3 spans 16 residues. Trimming took off 0 bases at V and 3 bases at J, with 13 bases between the two ends. CDR3: CASSYSNPGLTDTQYF. The CDR3 coding sequence is TGTGCCAGCAGTTACTCGAATCCGGGGTTAACAGATACGCAGTATTTT.

The chain recombines TRBV5-1 with TRBJ1-6; TRBD1 matches at 9 bases. Germline assignment: CDR1 SGHRS and CDR2 YFSETQ. The CDR3 sequence is 17 residues long. V shed 0 bases and J 8 bases; nucleotides not matched to a gene: 9. The CDR3 DNA reads as TGCGCCAGCAGCTTGGTTCAGGACAGGGGTGGGCATTCACCCCTCCACTTT. Protein product: CASSLVQDRGGHSPLHF.

The chain links TRBV5-1 to TRBJ2-1; the D gene is possibly TRBD1 (6 bases). Germline loops: CDR1 SGHRS, CDR2 YFSETQ. This CDR3 contains 15 residues. V lost 3 bases and J 2 bases, leaving 12 bases between the germline ends. The CDR3 protein is CASSSDSYTYNEQFF. DNA for the CDR3: TGCGCCAGCAGCTCGGACAGCTATACCTACAATGAGCAGTTCTTC.

The rearrangement joins TRBV18 to TRBJ2-1; maybe TRBD1 (7 bases). CDR1 is KGHSH and CDR2 is LQKENI in the germline V gene. The CDR3 spans 14 residues. The germline V and J ends were trimmed by 3 bases and 8 bases, with 14 bases remaining between them. In nucleotides, the CDR3 is TGTGCCAGCTCACCCCCAGGGGGGAACGATGAGCAGTTCTTC. It encodes CASSPPGGNDEQFF.

This rearrangement joins TRBV5-1 to TRBJ1-4; D gene uncertain. CDR1 and CDR2 from the germline V gene are SGHRS and YFSETQ. V lost 2 bases to trimming and J lost 5 bases, with 16 bases between them. This CDR3 contains 16 residues. CDR3 nucleotides: TGCGCCAGCAGCTTAACCTCCGGCCTGACGAATGAAAAACTGTTTTTT. Its protein product is CASSLTSGLTNEKLFF.

The sample holds many counts of this clonotype. The V gene is TRBV20-1, the J gene TRBJ2-1, with TRBD2 matching over 7 bases. The CDR3 covers 13 residues. V gave up 0 bases and J gave up 12 bases; unmatched junction bases: 8. Germline V gene lookup returns CDR1 DFQATT and CDR2 SNEGSKA (reference sequence). Here the CDR3 DNA reads TGCAGTGCTAGAGAGGGGGGGATATTTGGGCAGTTCTTC. Translating it yields CSAREGGIFGQFF.

This clonotype was detected many times. The chain employs TRBV12-3 or TRBV12-4 and TRBJ2-3; D tentatively reads TRBD1 or TRBD2 (5 bases each). There are 15 residues in the CDR3. The V and J ends lost 6 bases and 1 base respectively, with 14 bases between them. The CDR3 bases are TGTGCCAGCAGCCCGGGGCTAGGGGGCACAGATACGCAGTATTTT. Translation gives CASSPGLGGTDTQYF.

The CDR3 spells CASSWGLAGGLSYEQYF. In DNA, the CDR3 is TGCGCCAGCAGCTGGGGACTAGCGGGAGGTCTTTCCTACGAGCAGTACTTC. J is TRBJ2-7 and V is TRBV5-1; 15 bases agree with TRBD2. The CDR3 contains 17 residues. Germline CDR1 is SGHRS and CDR2 is YFSETQ. V lost 3 bases and J lost 1; bases outside the gene matches: 5.

The chain carries TRBV6-1 and TRBJ2-7; D is unresolved. CDR3 length: 14 residues. CDR1 is MNHNS, CDR2 SASEGT, per germline. The V end was cut by 3 bases, the J end by 3 bases, with 12 bases between. The CDR3 DNA sequence: TGTGCCAGCAGTGATCGACTCAAATTCTACGAGCAGTACTTC. It yields the protein CASSDRLKFYEQYF.

This clonotype was seen more than once but under ten times. This chain uses TRBV4-1 with TRBJ1-4; D is ambiguous. CDR3 size: 13 residues. Germline-derived CDR1 and CDR2 are MGHRA and YSYEKL. Trimming removed 1 base at V and 8 bases at J, with 8 bases between. The CDR3 sequence: CASSQARSEKLFF. The CDR3 nucleotides are TGCGCCAGCAGCCAAGCACGGTCGGAAAAACTGTTTTTT.

The V call is TRBV10-3, the J call TRBJ2-7; unclear D gene. V was cut by 4 bases and J by 7 bases, with 23 bases left in between. CDR1 and CDR2 from the germline V gene are ENHRY and SYGVKD. The CDR3 spans 16 residues. The CDR3 region is CAISGERRQSPLEQYF. Written as DNA, the CDR3 is TGTGCCATCAGTGGGGAAAGGCGGCAGTCCCCCCTGGAGCAGTACTTC.

This clonotype has a handful of counts. V gene TRBV3-1 combines with J gene TRBJ2-5; the D call may be TRBD1 or TRBD2 (5 bases each). This CDR3 contains 14 residues. V was clipped by 0 bases and J by 10 bases, with 15 bases between them. Germline CDR1 and CDR2: LGHDT and YNNKEL (reference sequence). DNA for the CDR3: TGTGCCAGCAGCCAAGATCGGGGCGGACTGAACCAGTACTTC. Its protein product is CASSQDRGGLNQYF.

There are many counts of this clonotype. This sequence joins TRBV7-7 and TRBJ2-1; no clear D. Germline CDR1 SSHAT, CDR2 FNYEAQ (reference sequence). V shed 5 bases and J shed 10 bases, with 12 bases lying between them. The CDR3 runs to 12 residues. CDR3 in DNA: TGTGCCAGCAGCCCCGGTTCGGGCGAGCAGTTCTTC. Translation gives CASSPGSGEQFF. The entire variable domain, with the rest obtained from reference TRBV7-7 and TRBJ2-1, is as follows: GAGVSQSPRYKVTKRGQDVTLRCDPISSHATLYWYQQALGQGPEFLTYFNYEAQPDKSGLPSDRFSAERPEGSISTLTIQRTEQRDSAMYRCASSPGSGEQFFGPGTRLTVL.